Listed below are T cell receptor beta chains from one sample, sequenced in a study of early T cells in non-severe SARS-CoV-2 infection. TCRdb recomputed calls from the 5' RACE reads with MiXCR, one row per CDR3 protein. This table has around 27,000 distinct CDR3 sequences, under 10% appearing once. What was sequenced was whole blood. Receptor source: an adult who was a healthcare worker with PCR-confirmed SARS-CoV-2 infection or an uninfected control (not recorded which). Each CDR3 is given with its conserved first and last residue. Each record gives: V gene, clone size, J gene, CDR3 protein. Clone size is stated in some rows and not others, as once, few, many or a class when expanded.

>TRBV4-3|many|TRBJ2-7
CASSQEWGTRTYEQYF
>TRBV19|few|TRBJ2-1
CASSAPGLGSNNEQFF
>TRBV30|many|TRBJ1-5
CAVGDRGQPQHF
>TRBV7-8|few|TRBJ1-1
CASSLDVRGTEAFF
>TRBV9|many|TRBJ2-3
CASSVRDGRTDTQYF
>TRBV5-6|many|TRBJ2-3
CASSLTSGTTDTQYF
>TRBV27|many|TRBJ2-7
CASSLSGDRGSYEQYF
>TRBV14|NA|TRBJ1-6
CASSATGTGRSPLHF
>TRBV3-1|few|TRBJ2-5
CASSPRDRGGPKETQYF
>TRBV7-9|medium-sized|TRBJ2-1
CASSRTGTGMVNEQFF
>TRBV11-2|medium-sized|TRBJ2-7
CASSFPGPKEQYF
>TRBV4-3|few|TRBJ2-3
CASSQEEPRDRVARAQYF
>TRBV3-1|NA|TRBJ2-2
CASSQGQGMGELFF
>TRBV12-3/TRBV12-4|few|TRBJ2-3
CVSQGGANTDTQYF
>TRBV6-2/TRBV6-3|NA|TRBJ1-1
CASSYADRLKEAFF
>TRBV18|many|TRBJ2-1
CASSPLRDRDNEQFF
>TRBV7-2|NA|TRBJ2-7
CASTLPGGLFYEQYF
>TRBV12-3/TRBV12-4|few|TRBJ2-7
CASNDRGLTYEQYF
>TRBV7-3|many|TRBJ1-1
CASSLTLQGIAFF
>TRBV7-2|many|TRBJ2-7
CASSLLAGGYEQYF